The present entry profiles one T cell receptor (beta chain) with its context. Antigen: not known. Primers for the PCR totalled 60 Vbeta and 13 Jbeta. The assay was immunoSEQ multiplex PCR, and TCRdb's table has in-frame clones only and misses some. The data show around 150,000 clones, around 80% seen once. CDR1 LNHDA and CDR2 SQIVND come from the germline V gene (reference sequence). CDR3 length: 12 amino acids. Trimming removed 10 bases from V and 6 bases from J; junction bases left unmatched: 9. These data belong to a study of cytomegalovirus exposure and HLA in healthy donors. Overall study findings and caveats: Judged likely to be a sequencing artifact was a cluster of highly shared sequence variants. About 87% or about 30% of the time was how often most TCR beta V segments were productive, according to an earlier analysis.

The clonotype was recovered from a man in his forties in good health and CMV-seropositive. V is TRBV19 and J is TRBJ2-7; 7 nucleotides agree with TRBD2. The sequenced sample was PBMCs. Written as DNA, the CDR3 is TGTGCCACTCGCGGGGGAGAAAGCGAGCAGTACTTC. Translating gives CATRGGESEQYF.